These T cell receptor beta chains were read from a single sample in a study of T cell responses to AZD1222 COVID-19 vaccine. Sequencing used immunoSEQ multiplex PCR; TCRdb keeps in-frame clones, though not all of them. Among around 58,000 clones listed, around 80% were seen once. The specimen was peripheral blood, collected on day 0 of AZD1222 vaccination. Every receptor here comes from an adult in good health. CDR3s include the opening cysteine and the closing phenylalanine or tryptophan. The D gene is left open where the match is weak. Clone size is shown for a subset of rows, as once, few, many or a class of expanded clone.

v_call	d_call	j_call	clone_size	cdr3_nt	cdr3_aa
TRBV11-2	NA	TRBJ1-1	once	TGTGCCAGCAGCCCGGGACCAATCCCCCGGAACACTGAAGCTTTCTTT	CASSPGPIPRNTEAFF
TRBV3-1/TRBV3-2	TRBD2	TRBJ2-3	medium-sized	TGTGCCAGCACCACCGGGACTAGCGGGTTCACAGATACGCAGTATTTT	CASTTGTSGFTDTQYF
TRBV6-2/TRBV6-3	NA	TRBJ2-3	NA	TGTGCCAGCAGTCAGACGACGGACGATACGCAGTATTTT	CASSQTTDDTQYF
TRBV28	TRBD1	TRBJ1-2	once	TGTGCCAGCAGTCCTCCCCGACAGGGGAAGGCGGATGGCTACACCTTC	CASSPPRQGKADGYTF
TRBV6-2/TRBV6-3	TRBD1	TRBJ1-5	NA	TGTGCCAGCAGTCCCGGACAGGGAGGCAATCAGCCCCAGCATTTT	CASSPGQGGNQPQHF
TRBV19	NA	TRBJ2-1	NA	TGTGCCAGTAGTCCTGCAGGGGCGACCTCCTACAATGAGCAGTTCTTC	CASSPAGATSYNEQFF
TRBV10-3	NA	TRBJ1-3	few	TGTGCCATCAGCGGGGACCGAGGAAACACCATATATTTT	CAISGDRGNTIYF
TRBV19	NA	TRBJ1-1	NA	TGTGCCAGTAGTCCTACTAGCCAGAACACTGAAGCTTTCTTT	CASSPTSQNTEAFF
TRBV10-3	NA	TRBJ1-1	once	TGTGCCATCAGTCTTCTGGGGGTAGGTCGGGCGGACACTGAAGCTTTCTTT	CAISLLGVGRADTEAFF
TRBV5-4	NA	TRBJ1-1	once	TGTGCCAGCAGCTTTCGTGAGGCTGAAGCTTTCTTT	CASSFREAEAFF
TRBV11-3	NA	TRBJ1-2	once	TGTGCCAGCAGCCGGGACGGGCGGGATGGCTACACCTTC	CASSRDGRDGYTF
TRBV6-4	NA	TRBJ1-5	NA	TGTGCCAGCAGTGAAAGACAGCTACCTTATAGCAATCAGCCCCAGCATTTT	CASSERQLPYSNQPQHF
TRBV10-3	NA	TRBJ2-2	NA	TGTGCCATCAGTGTAGTCGAGGCAGGGAGTAGCACCGGGGAGCTGTTTTTT	CAISVVEAGSSTGELFF
TRBV19	TRBD2	TRBJ2-3	NA	TGTGCCAGTAGTATTTCGTCCCTAGCGGGAGCTGGTACAGATACGCAGTATTTT	CASSISSLAGAGTDTQYF
TRBV5-1	NA	TRBJ1-4	once	TGCGCCAGCAGCGATAGGACGGATAATGAAAAACTGTTTTTT	CASSDRTDNEKLFF
TRBV19	NA	TRBJ2-7	few	TGTGCCAGTAGTATTTGGGGCCGAGGGACCTACGAGCAGTACTTC	CASSIWGRGTYEQYF
TRBV27	NA	TRBJ1-1	NA	TGTGCCAGCAGTTTGACAGGAGGGGTCACTGAAGCTTTCTTT	CASSLTGGVTEAFF
TRBV18	NA	TRBJ1-3	NA	TGTGCCAGCTCAGCCACTATAGGAGTCTCTGGAAACACCATATATTTT	CASSATIGVSGNTIYF
TRBV5-5	NA	TRBJ1-1	NA	TGTGCCAGCAGCTTGGACAGTCCGTCGAACACTGAAGCTTTCTTT	CASSLDSPSNTEAFF
TRBV21-1	NA	TRBJ1-1	NA	TGTGCCAGCAATTCGGGGTTTGACACTGAAGCTTTCTTT	CASNSGFDTEAFF